The clone carrying this T cell receptor (beta chain) was observed many times. Its specificity is unknown. These data come from a study of T cells in Graves' hyperthyroidism and ophthalmopathy. General study results and limits: Stable hyperthyroidism and ophthalmopathy were separated using 13 V-J signatures.

What was amplified from RNA transcripts were TCR beta CDR3 regions. TCR CDR3 underwent first-round RT-PCR with the HTBI primer set. TCRdb re-analysed the multiplex PCR reads in MiXCR, keeping a single row per CDR3 protein. Of roughly 330,000 distinct CDR3 sequences listed, about 15% are singletons. Sequencing used blood. The sequence came from a man aged 25 to 40 with Graves' hyperthyroidism.

The DNA for the CDR3 is TGTGCCAGTAGTATCAGCGGGAGGGCCGGGGAGCTGTTTTTT. It encodes CASSISGRAGELFF. The V call is TRBV19, the J call TRBJ2-2; 10 nucleotides match TRBD2. The CDR3 runs 14 residues. The V gene's germline CDR1 is LNHDA and CDR2 SQIVND (reference sequence). Unmatched junction bases numbered 1, after V lost 3 bases and J lost 6 bases.